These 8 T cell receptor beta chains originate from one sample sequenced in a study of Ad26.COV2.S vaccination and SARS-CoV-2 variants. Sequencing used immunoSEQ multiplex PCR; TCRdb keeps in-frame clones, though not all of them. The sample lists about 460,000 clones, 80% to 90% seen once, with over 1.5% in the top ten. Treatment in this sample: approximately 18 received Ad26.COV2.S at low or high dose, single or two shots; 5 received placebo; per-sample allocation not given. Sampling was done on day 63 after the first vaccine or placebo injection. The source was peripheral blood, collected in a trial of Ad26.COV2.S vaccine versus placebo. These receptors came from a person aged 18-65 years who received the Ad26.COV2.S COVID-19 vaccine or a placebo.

The CDR3 DNA reads as TGTGCCAGCTCACCACGTATACCAGGTGGCACAGATACGCAGTATTTT. Translation gives CASSPRIPGGTDTQYF. J is TRBJ2-3 and V is TRBV18; D unclear. The V gene's germline CDR1 is KGHSH and CDR2 LQKENI. The CDR3 has 16 residues. Trimming shortened V by 1 base and J by 1 base, and 12 bases separated the two germline ends. Combining the CDR3 with reference TRBV18 and TRBJ2-3 gives the whole variable domain NAGVMQNPRHLVRRRGQEARLRCSPMKGHSHVYWYRQLPEEGLKFMVYLQKENIIDESGMPKERFSAEFPKEGPSILRIQQVVRGDSAAYFCASSPRIPGGTDTQYFGPGTRLTVL.

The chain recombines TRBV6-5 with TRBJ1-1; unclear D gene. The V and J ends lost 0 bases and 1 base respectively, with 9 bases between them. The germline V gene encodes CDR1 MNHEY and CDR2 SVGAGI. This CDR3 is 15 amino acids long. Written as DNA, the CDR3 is TGTGCCAGCAGTTACTCGTCCAGACCGAACACTGAAGCTTTCTTT. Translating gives CASSYSSRPNTEAFF.

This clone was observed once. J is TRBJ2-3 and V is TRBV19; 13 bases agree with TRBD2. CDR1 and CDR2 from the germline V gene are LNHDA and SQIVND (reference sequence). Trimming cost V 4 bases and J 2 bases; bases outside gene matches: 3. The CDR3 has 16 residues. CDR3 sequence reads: CASSRGLAGYTDTQYF. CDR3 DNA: TGTGCCAGTAGTAGGGGACTAGCGGGATACACAGATACGCAGTATTTT.

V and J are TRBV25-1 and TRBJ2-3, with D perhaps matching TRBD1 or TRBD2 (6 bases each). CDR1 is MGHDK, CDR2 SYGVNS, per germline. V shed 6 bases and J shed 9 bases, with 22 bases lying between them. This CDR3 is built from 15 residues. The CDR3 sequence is CASSPDVGGWGTQYF. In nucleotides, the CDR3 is TGTGCCAGCAGCCCCGACGTCGGGGGCTGGGGGACGCAGTATTTT.

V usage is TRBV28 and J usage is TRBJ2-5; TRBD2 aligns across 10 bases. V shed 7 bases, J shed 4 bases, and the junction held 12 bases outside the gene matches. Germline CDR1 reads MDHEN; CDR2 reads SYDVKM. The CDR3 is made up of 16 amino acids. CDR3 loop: CASKASGSFLRETQYF. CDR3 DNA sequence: TGTGCCAGCAAGGCTAGCGGGAGTTTCCTCAGAGAGACCCAGTACTTC.

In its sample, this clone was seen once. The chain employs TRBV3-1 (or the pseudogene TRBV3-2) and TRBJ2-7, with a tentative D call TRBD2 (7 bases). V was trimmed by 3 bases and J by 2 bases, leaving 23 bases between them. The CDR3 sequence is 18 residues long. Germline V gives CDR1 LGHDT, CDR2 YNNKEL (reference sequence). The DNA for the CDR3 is TGTGCCAGCAGCCATTACCTCCGTAGGGGGGAGGGCACCTACGAGCAGTACTTC. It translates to CASSHYLRRGEGTYEQYF.

The chain's CDR3 is CASSPPSGLNSYEQYF. CDR3 nucleotide sequence: TGTGCCAGCTCACCACCCTCGGGACTTAACTCCTACGAGCAGTACTTC. The genes are TRBV18 and TRBJ2-7; TRBD2 is a possible D gene (6 bases). V was cut by 0 bases and J by 0 bases, with 12 bases left in between. This CDR3 comprises 16 residues. CDR1 and CDR2 from the germline V gene are KGHSH and LQKENI. Using reference TRBV18 and TRBJ2-7 for the parts outside the CDR3, the full variable domain is NAGVMQNPRHLVRRRGQEARLRCSPMKGHSHVYWYRQLPEEGLKFMVYLQKENIIDESGMPKERFSAEFPKEGPSILRIQQVVRGDSAAYFCASSPPSGLNSYEQYFGPGTRLTVT.

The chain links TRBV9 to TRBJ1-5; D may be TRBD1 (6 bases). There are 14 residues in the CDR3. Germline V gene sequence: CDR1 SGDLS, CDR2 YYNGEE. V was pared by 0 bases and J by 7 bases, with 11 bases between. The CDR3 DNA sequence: TGTGCCAGCAGCGTAGAAGGGGGTGGGCAGCCCCAGCATTTT. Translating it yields CASSVEGGGQPQHF.